This T cell receptor beta chain was profiled in a study of OX40 agonist ivuxolimab in advanced cancers. About the full investigation: Ivuxolimab was a fully human IgG2 agonistic monoclonal antibody targeting the costimulatory receptor OX40 (CD134). Of the approximately 50 dose-escalation patients, hepatocellular carcinoma was present in approximately 20, melanoma in approximately 15, renal cell carcinoma in 9 and head and neck cancer in 9. Partial responses occurred in three dose-escalation patients: two with cutaneous melanoma and one with hepatocellular carcinoma. In the dose-escalation cohort, roughly 80% of patients were male, and the mean age was roughly 60 years, with a range of about 23 to 85. Patients were allowed to have had prior anti-PD-1, anti-PD-L1 or anti-CTLA-4 therapy, and approximately 40% of the dose-escalation patients had been treated with checkpoint inhibitors. The purpose of peripheral TCRbeta sequencing was to test whether ivuxolimab changed TCR sequence diversity and led to clonal T-cell expansion. Intravenous ivuxolimab was administered to patients every 2 weeks at six dose levels: 0.01, 0.1, 0.3, 1.5, 3 and 10 mg/kg. The paper covers the monotherapy dose-escalation part of the phase I ivuxolimab trial, which included N of about 50 patients. What the authors observed across the whole study: After ivuxolimab, CD8+ T cells had more expanded clones than CD4+ T cells on average. Low levels of normalized T-cell clonal expansion were also seen in some patients who did not respond. Clonal expansion of both CD4+ and CD8+ blood T cells was observed from baseline to week 6 at doses 0.1 to 3.0 mg/kg. Which antigens the clonally expanded peripheral T cells were specific for was not determined. In partial responders in the 0.1-3.0 mg/kg groups, normalized peripheral clonal expansion was found to be among the lowest, especially among CD8+ T cells.

CDR1 SGHDT and CDR2 YYEEEE were looked up in the germline V gene. Spanning cysteine to phenylalanine, the CDR3 consists of 15 amino acids. Only the CDR3 DNA stays, 45 bases, in frame from base 1. At the junction V is shortened by 3 bases and J by 4 bases; bases outside the gene matches: 7. Genomic DNA was extracted from sorted cells for sequencing of the TCRbeta CDR3 region. The immunoSEQ Assay was used for sequencing of TCRbeta CDR3 regions. In TCRdb, the immuneACCESS table is reduced to in-frame sequences with V and J assigned. These tables do not hold every clone; where another copy was compared, an unresolved V gene accounts for under half, and the others remain unexplained. The sample table lists about 48,000 clones, around 90% of them with a count of one. Roughly 4.9% of the sample goes to the ten largest clones. On this clone itself: The antigen this receptor binds is unknown. No much larger clone exists at a distance of one base, and base qualities are not known.

The trial excluded patients who had a history of autoimmune disease or who were on systemic immunosuppression. Peripheral blood for TCR sequencing was collected from all dose cohorts at baseline, on cycle 4 day 1, and on cycle 7 day 1. Samples were obtained from an open-label, multicenter, first-in-human phase I dose-escalation trial of ivuxolimab. The trial enrolled adults with locally advanced or metastatic head and neck squamous cell, hepatocellular, melanoma or renal cell carcinoma. CD4+ and CD8+ T cells were sorted separately from peripheral blood before TCR sequencing. The V and J genes are TRBV5-6 and TRBJ2-1; the central 7 bases match TRBD2. The material was CD4+ or CD8+ T cells sorted from blood, obtained in a trial of the OX40 agonist ivuxolimab. The receptor was isolated from an adult with an advanced solid tumor such as melanoma, head and neck, liver or kidney cancer. The CDR3 here reads CASSSRGGDYNEQFF. The DNA sequence is TGTGCCAGCAGCTCCCGCGGGGGAGATTACAATGAGCAGTTCTTC. The full variable domain, completed from the reference TRBV5-6 and TRBJ2-1 proteins outside the CDR3, reads DAGVTQSPTHLIKTRGQQVTLRCSPKSGHDTVSWYQQALGQGPQFIFQYYEEEERQRGNFPDRFSGHQFPNYSSELNVNALLLGDSALYLCASSSRGGDYNEQFFGPGTRLTVL.